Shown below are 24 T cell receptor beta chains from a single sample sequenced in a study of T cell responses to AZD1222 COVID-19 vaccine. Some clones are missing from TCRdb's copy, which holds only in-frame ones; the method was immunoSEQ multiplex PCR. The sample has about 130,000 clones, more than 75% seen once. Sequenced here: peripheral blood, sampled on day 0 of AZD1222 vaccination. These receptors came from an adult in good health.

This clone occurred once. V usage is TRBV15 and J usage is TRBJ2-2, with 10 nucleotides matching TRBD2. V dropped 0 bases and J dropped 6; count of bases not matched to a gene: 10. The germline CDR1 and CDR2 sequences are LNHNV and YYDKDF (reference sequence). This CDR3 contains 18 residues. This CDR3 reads CATSRDYPSGGASGELFF. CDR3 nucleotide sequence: TGTGCCACCAGCAGAGATTACCCGAGCGGGGGGGCCTCCGGGGAGCTGTTTTTT.

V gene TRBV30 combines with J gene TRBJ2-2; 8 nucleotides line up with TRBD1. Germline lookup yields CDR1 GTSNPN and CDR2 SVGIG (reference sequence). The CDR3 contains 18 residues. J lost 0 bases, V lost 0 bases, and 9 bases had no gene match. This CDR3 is CAWSVKDRVPTNTGELFF. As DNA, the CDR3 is TGTGCCTGGAGTGTAAAGGACAGGGTACCCACGAACACCGGGGAGCTGTTTTTT.

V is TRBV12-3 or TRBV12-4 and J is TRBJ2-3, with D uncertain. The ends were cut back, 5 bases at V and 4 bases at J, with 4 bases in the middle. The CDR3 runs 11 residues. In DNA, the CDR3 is TGTGCCAGCAGTACCGCAGATACGCAGTATTTT. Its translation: CASSTADTQYF.

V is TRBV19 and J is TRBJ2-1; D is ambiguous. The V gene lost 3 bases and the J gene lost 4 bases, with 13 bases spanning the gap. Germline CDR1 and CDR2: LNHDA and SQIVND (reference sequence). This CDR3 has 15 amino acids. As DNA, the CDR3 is TGTGCCAGTAGTATTCTAACGGGTCCGTACAATGAGCAGTTCTTC. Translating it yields CASSILTGPYNEQFF. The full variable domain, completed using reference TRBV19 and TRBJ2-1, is DGGITQSPKYLFRKEGQNVTLSCEQNLNHDAMYWYRQDPGQGLRLIYYSQIVNDFQKGDIAEGYSVSREKKESFPLTVTSAQKNPTAFYLCASSILTGPYNEQFFGPGTRLTVL.

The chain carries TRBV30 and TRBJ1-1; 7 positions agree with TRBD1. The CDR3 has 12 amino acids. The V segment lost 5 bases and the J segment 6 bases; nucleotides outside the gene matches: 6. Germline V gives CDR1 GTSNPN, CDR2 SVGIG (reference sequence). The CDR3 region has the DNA TGTGCCTGGGGACAGGCCCGAGCTGAAGCTTTCTTT. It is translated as CAWGQARAEAFF.

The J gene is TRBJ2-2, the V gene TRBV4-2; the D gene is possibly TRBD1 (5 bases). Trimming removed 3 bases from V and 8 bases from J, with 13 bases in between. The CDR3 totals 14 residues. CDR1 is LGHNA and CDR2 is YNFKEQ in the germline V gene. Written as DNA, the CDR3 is TGTGCCAGCAGCCACTCCATTGGGGCTGGGGAGCTGTTTTTT. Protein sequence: CASSHSIGAGELFF.

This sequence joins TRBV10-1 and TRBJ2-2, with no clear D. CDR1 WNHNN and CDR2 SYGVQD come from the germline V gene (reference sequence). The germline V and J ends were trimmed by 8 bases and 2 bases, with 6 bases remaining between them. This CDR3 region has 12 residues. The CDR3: CASSRNTGELFF. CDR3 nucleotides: TGCGCCAGCTCCCGAAACACCGGGGAGCTGTTTTTT.

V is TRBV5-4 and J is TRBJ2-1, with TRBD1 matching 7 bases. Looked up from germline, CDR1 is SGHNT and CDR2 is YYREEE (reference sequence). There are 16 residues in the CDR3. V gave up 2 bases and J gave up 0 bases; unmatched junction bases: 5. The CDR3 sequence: CASSLRQGTSYNEQFF. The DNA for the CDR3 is TGTGCCAGCAGCTTAAGACAGGGAACCTCCTACAATGAGCAGTTCTTC.

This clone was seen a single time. In nucleotides, the CDR3 is TGTGCCAGTAGTTCCCGGGGCTTCTCTGGGGCCAACGTCCTGACTTTC. Its translation: CASSSRGFSGANVLTF. The chain employs TRBV19 and TRBJ2-6, with D perhaps assigned TRBD1 or TRBD2 (5 bases each). Trimming cost V 5 bases and J 0 bases, with 11 bases left between them. Germline assignment: CDR1 LNHDA and CDR2 SQIVND (reference sequence). CDR3 size: 16 residues.

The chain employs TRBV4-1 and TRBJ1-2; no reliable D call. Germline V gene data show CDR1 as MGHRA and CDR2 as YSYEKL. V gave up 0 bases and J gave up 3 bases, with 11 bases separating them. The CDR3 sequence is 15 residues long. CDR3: CASSQDLVVDYGYTF. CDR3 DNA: TGCGCCAGCAGCCAAGATTTAGTGGTAGACTATGGCTACACCTTC.

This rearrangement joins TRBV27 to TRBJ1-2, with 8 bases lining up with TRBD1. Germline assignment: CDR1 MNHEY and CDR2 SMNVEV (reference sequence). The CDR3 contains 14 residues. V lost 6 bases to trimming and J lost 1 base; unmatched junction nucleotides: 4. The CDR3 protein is CASSNRGSNYGYTF. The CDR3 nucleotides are TGTGCCAGCAGCAACAGGGGGAGTAACTATGGCTACACCTTC.

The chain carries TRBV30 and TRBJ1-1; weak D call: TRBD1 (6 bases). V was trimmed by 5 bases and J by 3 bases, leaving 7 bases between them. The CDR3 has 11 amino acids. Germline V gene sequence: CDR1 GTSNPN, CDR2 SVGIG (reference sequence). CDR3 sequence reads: CAWGQYTEAFF. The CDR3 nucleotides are TGTGCCTGGGGACAGTACACTGAAGCTTTCTTT. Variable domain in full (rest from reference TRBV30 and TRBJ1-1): SQTIHQWPATLVQPVGSPLSLECTVEGTSNPNLYWYRQAAGRGLQLLFYSVGIGQISSEVPQNLSASRPQDRQFILSSKKLLLSDSGFYLCAWGQYTEAFFGQGTRLTVV.

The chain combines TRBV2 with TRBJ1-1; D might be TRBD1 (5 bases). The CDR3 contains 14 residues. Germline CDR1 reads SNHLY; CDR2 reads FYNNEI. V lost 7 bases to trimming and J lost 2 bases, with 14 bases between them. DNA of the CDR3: TGTGCCAGCAAAAGGGACGGGCCCAACACTGAAGCTTTCTTT. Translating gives CASKRDGPNTEAFF.

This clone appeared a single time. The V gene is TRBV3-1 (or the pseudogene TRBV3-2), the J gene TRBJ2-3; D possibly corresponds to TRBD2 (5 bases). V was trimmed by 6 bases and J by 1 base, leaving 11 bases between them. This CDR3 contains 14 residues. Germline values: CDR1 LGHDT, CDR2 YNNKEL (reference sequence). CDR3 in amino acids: CASSLGAGTDTQYF. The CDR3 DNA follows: TGTGCCAGCAGTCTCGGAGCGGGCACAGATACGCAGTATTTT.

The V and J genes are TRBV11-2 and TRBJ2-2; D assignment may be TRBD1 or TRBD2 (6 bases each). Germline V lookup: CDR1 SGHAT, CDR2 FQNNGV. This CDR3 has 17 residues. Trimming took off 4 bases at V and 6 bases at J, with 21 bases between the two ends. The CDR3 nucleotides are TGTGCCAGCAGCTCCCTTAGGGGGGCCAAGGAGGCCGGGGAGCTGTTTTTT. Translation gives CASSSLRGAKEAGELFF.

CDR3 amino acids: CASSDRAGRGGNTIYF. The CDR3 DNA is TGTGCCAGCAGTGATAGGGCAGGCCGTGGCGGAAACACCATATATTTT. This chain joins TRBV2 and TRBJ1-3; D unresolved. Trimming cost V 3 bases and J 4 bases, with 16 bases left between them. CDR1 is SNHLY and CDR2 is FYNNEI in the germline V gene. This CDR3 spans 16 amino acids.

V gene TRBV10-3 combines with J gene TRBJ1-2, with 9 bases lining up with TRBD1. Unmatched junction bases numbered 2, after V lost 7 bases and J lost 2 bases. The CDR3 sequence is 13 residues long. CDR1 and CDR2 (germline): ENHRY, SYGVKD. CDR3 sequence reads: CAIKGQGNYGYTF. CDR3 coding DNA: TGTGCCATCAAAGGACAGGGGAACTATGGCTACACCTTC.

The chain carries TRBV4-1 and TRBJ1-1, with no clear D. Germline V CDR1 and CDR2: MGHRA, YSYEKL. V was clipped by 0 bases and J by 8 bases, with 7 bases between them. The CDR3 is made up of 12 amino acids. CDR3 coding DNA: TGCGCCAGCAGCCAAGAGAATGGAGAAGCTTTCTTT. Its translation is CASSQENGEAFF.

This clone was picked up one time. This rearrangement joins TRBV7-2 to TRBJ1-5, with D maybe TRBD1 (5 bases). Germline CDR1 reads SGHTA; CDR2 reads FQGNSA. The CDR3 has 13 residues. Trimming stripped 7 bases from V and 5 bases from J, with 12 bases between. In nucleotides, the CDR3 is TGTGCCAGCAAAAACCGGGGGGATCAGCCCCAGCATTTT. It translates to CASKNRGDQPQHF.

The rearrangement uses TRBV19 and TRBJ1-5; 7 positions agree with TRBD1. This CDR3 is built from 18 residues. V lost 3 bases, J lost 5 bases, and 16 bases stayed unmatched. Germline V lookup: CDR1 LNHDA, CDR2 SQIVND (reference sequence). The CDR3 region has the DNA TGTGCCAGTAGTATCATCACAGGGGCGTTGGGATTGGATCAGCCCCAGCATTTT. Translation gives CASSIITGALGLDQPQHF.

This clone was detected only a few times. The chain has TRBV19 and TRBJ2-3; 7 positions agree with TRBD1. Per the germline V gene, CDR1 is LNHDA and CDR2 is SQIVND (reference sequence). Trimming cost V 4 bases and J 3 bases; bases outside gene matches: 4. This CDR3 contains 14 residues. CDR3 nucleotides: TGTGCCAGTAGTACGACAGGGCTGACAGATACGCAGTATTTT. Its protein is CASSTTGLTDTQYF.

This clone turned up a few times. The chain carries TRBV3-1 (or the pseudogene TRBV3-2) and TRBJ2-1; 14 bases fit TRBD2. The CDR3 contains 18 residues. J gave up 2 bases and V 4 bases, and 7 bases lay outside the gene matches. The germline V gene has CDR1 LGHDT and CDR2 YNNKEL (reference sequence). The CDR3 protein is CASSPTGTSGGTYNEQFF. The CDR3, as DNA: TGTGCCAGCAGCCCAACCGGGACTAGCGGGGGAACCTACAATGAGCAGTTCTTC.

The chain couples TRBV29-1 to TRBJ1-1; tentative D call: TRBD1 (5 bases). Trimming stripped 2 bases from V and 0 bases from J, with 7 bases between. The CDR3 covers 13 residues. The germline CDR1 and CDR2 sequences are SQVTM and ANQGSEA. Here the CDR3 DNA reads TGCAGCGTTGAACGACAGTTGAACACTGAAGCTTTCTTT. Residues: CSVERQLNTEAFF.

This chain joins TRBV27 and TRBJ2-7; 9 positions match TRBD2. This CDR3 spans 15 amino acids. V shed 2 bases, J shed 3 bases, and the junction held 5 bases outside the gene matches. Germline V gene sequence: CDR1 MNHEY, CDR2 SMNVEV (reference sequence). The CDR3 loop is CASSLTASGNYEQYF. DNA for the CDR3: TGTGCCAGCAGTTTAACGGCTAGCGGGAACTACGAGCAGTACTTC.